Listed below are T cell receptor beta chains from one sample, sequenced in a study of CD4 T cells in relation to SARS-CoV-2 and coronaviruses. Sequencing used immunoSEQ multiplex PCR; TCRdb keeps in-frame clones, though not all of them. The sample consists of 15,000 to 20,000 clones, 82% of them appearing once. The antigens for these receptors are not known. The sample was CD4+ T cells from PBMCs, cultured in vitro. The source is a human donor in good health. Each CDR3 is given with its conserved first and last residue. A D gene is named only where the DNA matches it firmly. Size values are once, few and many counts, or a class for expanded clones, and some rows have none.

V	J	D	size	DNA	CDR3
TRBV9	TRBJ1-1	TRBD1	.	TGTGCCAGCAGCGCGGGGCTTCAGGGGGACACTGAAGCTTTCTTT	CASSAGLQGDTEAFF
TRBV7-3	TRBJ2-1	.	few	TGTGCCAGCAGCCCTAACTTTGATAGACAGCAGTTCTTC	CASSPNFDRQQFF
TRBV6-1	TRBJ1-5	.	few	TGTGCCAGCAGTGAAGTGGACGGAACTACCTTTTATCAGCCCCAGCATTTT	CASSEVDGTTFYQPQHF
TRBV7-3	TRBJ2-7	.	.	TGTGCCGCGGTCCATCGCGAGCAGTACTTC	CAAVHREQYF
TRBV19	TRBJ1-1	.	.	TGTGCCATAGTAAGTCCGGGGAGAACTGAAGCTTTCTTT	CAIVSPGRTEAFF
TRBV5-1	TRBJ2-3	.	once	TGCGCCAGCAGCTTGGGGGGGTTTAGCACAGATACGCAGTATTTT	CASSLGGFSTDTQYF
TRBV3-1/TRBV3-2	TRBJ1-1	TRBD1	.	TGTGCCAGCAGCCAAGAGGGACAGCCCTTGAACACTGAAGCTTTCTTT	CASSQEGQPLNTEAFF
TRBV6-2/TRBV6-3	TRBJ2-5	.	.	TGTGCCAGCAGTTACGGGGGGACGGGGGAGACCCAGTACTTC	CASSYGGTGETQYF
TRBV14	TRBJ2-7	.	.	TGTGCCAGCAGCCAAGGACGGACATACTCCTACGAGCAGTACTTC	CASSQGRTYSYEQYF
TRBV7-2	TRBJ2-2	.	.	TGTGCCAGCAGCTTAGGGTCGGTCAGGGCGGGCACCGGGGAGCTGTTTTTT	CASSLGSVRAGTGELFF
TRBV10-3	TRBJ1-6	.	.	TGTGCCATCAGTGTCCGCGGGACTTCTAATTCACCCCTCCACTTT	CAISVRGTSNSPLHF
TRBV19	TRBJ2-5	.	.	TGTGCCAGTACCCCCTTTGGAGGGAGTGAGACCCAGTACTTC	CASTPFGGSETQYF
TRBV19	TRBJ1-1	TRBD1	.	TGTGCCAGTAGACGAAAGCAGGGGGGGCTATATGGAATGAACACTGAAGCTTTCTTT	CASRRKQGGLYGMNTEAFF
TRBV6-5	TRBJ1-1	.	.	TGTGCCAGCAGTTACTCGGTTAGGAACACTGAAGCTTTCTTT	CASSYSVRNTEAFF
TRBV6-4	TRBJ2-7	.	.	TGTGCCAGCGAGGGGGGGCTGAGGTACGAGCAGTACTTC	CASEGGLRYEQYF
TRBV7-9	TRBJ2-7	TRBD2	.	TGTGCCAGCAGCACAGGACTAGCGGGAGAAGGTGAGCAGTACTTC	CASSTGLAGEGEQYF
TRBV2	TRBJ1-1	.	.	TGTGCCAGCAGTTCATGGAGTGGGAACACTGAAGCTTTCTTT	CASSSWSGNTEAFF
TRBV4-1	TRBJ2-7	.	.	TGCGCCAGCAGCCGCCAGACAGCTTCGACTTACGAGCAGTACTTC	CASSRQTASTYEQYF
TRBV9	TRBJ2-3	.	.	TGTGCCAGCAGCGTAGGGGTCCAGGCGGCAGGGGATACGCAGTATTTT	CASSVGVQAAGDTQYF
TRBV13	TRBJ2-3	TRBD1	.	TGTGCCAGCAGCGTTAGGAGGGGTGACAGGGGTTACACAGATACGCAGTATTTT	CASSVRRGDRGYTDTQYF
TRBV19	TRBJ1-6	.	.	TGTGCCAGTAACGAGGGCCCGGGAGGTTCACCCCTCCACTTT	CASNEGPGGSPLHF
TRBV21-1	TRBJ1-4	.	.	TGTGCCAGCAGCATGGGGGAAGACATCGGTAATGAAAAACTGTTTTTT	CASSMGEDIGNEKLFF
TRBV4-1	TRBJ2-1	TRBD1	.	TGCGCCAGCAGCCCCGAGGACTTTAGAGACAGGGATGAGCAGTTCTTC	CASSPEDFRDRDEQFF
TRBV5-6	TRBJ1-1	.	.	TGTGCCAGCAGCCACCGGCCGAACACTGAAGCTTTCTTT	CASSHRPNTEAFF
TRBV19	TRBJ1-1	.	.	TGTGCCAGCCGTATACATAGGAACACTGAAGCTTTCTTT	CASRIHRNTEAFF
TRBV6-1	TRBJ2-7	.	.	TGTGCCAGCAGTGAAGCGCCGCCCTACGAGCAGTACTTC	CASSEAPPYEQYF
TRBV4-2	TRBJ2-7	TRBD2	.	TGTGCCAGCAGCCAAGGTAGCGGGACTTCCTACGAGCAGTACTTC	CASSQGSGTSYEQYF
TRBV7-9	TRBJ1-1	.	few	TGTGCCAGCAGCTTAAGATTTGGAGGACCGAACACTGAAGCTTTCTTT	CASSLRFGGPNTEAFF
TRBV7-4	TRBJ2-4	.	.	TGTGCCAGCACCCCAGGAGAAACGGACATTCAGTACTTC	CASTPGETDIQYF
TRBV9	TRBJ2-2	.	few	TGTGCCAGCAGCGTACAGGGAAACACCGGGGAGCTGTTTTTT	CASSVQGNTGELFF
TRBV3-1/TRBV3-2	TRBJ2-1	TRBD2	.	TGTGCCAGCAGCCAAGAAAAACTAGCGGCCTCGTACAATGAGCAGTTCTTC	CASSQEKLAASYNEQFF
TRBV7-2	TRBJ2-7	.	once	TGTGCCAGCACCTTAGGTTCCAGGGGCCACGAGCAGTACTTC	CASTLGSRGHEQYF
TRBV14	TRBJ2-4	.	.	TGTGCCAGCAGCCCCTCAGAATTACTAGCCAAAAACATTCAGTACTTC	CASSPSELLAKNIQYF
TRBV7-2	TRBJ2-5	.	.	TGTGCCAGCAGCTTCCAGGAGACCCAGTACTTC	CASSFQETQYF
TRBV11-3	TRBJ1-1	.	.	TGTGCCAGCAGCCAAACCGGCAACACTGAAGCTTTCTTT	CASSQTGNTEAFF
TRBV6-5	TRBJ2-5	.	.	TGTGCCAGCACCCTCCAGAGAGGGTCACAAGAGACCCAGTACTTC	CASTLQRGSQETQYF
TRBV6-5	TRBJ2-7	TRBD2	.	TGTGCCAGCACCCCACTAGCGGGAGGGGCCTACGAGCAGTACTTC	CASTPLAGGAYEQYF
TRBV19	TRBJ2-3	TRBD2	.	TGTGCCAGTACCACAGCGGGGGCCACAGATACGCAGTATTTT	CASTTAGATDTQYF
TRBV29-1	TRBJ1-4	.	.	TGCAGCGTTGAAGATCGGGGGGTTTCAACTAATGAAAAACTGTTTTTT	CSVEDRGVSTNEKLFF
TRBV24-1	TRBJ2-5	TRBD2	.	TGTGCCACCAGTGACGGACTAGCGGGGGGCGTAGAGACCCAGTACTTC	CATSDGLAGGVETQYF
TRBV7-2	TRBJ2-7	.	.	TGTGCCAGCAGCTTTCGGCCAGGGTCGAGCTACGAGCAGTACTTC	CASSFRPGSSYEQYF
TRBV11-2	TRBJ2-1	.	.	TGTGCCAGCAGCTTAGAAGCCACGGCAACCTACAATGAGCAGTTCTTC	CASSLEATATYNEQFF
TRBV5-1	TRBJ1-1	.	.	TGCGCCAGCAGCTTGGGAGTGGGCCAGGCGAACACTGAAGCTTTCTTT	CASSLGVGQANTEAFF
TRBV5-1	TRBJ2-7	.	.	TGCGCCAGCAGCTTGGCGGAGGGGGCGCCTCACGAGCAGTACTTC	CASSLAEGAPHEQYF
TRBV30	TRBJ2-1	.	.	TGTGCCTGGAGTGTACAAAGCCAGCTATGGCAGTTCTTC	CAWSVQSQLWQFF